Listed below are T cell receptor beta chains from one sample, sequenced in a study of early T cells in non-severe SARS-CoV-2 infection. TCRdb analysed the 5' RACE reads with MiXCR anew, one entry per CDR3 protein. The sample shows tens of thousands of distinct CDR3 sequences, around 6% of them seen only once. The specimen sequenced was whole blood. The receptors originated from an adult who was a healthcare worker with PCR-confirmed SARS-CoV-2 infection or an uninfected control (not recorded which). CDR3s include the opening cysteine and the closing phenylalanine or tryptophan. D genes are given only for firm matches. The size entry is marked missing in some rows and otherwise reads once, few, many or a size class.

CSALARQDETQYF,TGCAGTGCTCTAGCCCGACAGGACGAGACCCAGTACTTC,TRBV20-1,-,TRBJ2-5,many
CASGGDGNQPQHF,TGTGCCAGCGGGGGGGATGGGAATCAGCCCCAGCATTTT,TRBV12-3/TRBV12-4,-,TRBJ1-5,few
CASSLDPSQETQYF,TGCGCCAGCAGCTTGGATCCCTCCCAAGAGACCCAGTACTTC,TRBV5-1,-,TRBJ2-5,-
CASSLLRTDTQYF,TGTGCCAGCAGCTTACTGAGGACAGATACGCAGTATTTT,TRBV7-9,-,TRBJ2-3,-
CASSLAVVPGANVLTF,TGCGCCAGCAGCTTGGCCGTGGTCCCTGGGGCCAACGTCCTGACTTTC,TRBV5-1,-,TRBJ2-6,many
CASSEVSTNEQFF,TGTGCCAGCAGTGAAGTATCTACCAATGAGCAGTTCTTC,TRBV6-1,-,TRBJ2-1,many
CASSVDPLAGNTVYF,TGTGCCAGCAGCGTAGACCCTCTTGCTGGAAACACCGTATATTTT,TRBV9,-,TRBJ1-3,-
CAISDLVAGDSDTQYF,TGTGCCATCAGTGATTTAGTAGCGGGAGATTCAGATACGCAGTATTTT,TRBV10-3,TRBD2,TRBJ2-3,few
CASESLLGEQFF,TGTGCCAGCGAATCTCTCCTGGGAGAGCAGTTCTTC,TRBV6-1,-,TRBJ2-1,many
CSAMGTAAKNIQYF,TGCAGTGCTATGGGGACAGCCGCCAAAAACATTCAGTACTTC,TRBV20-1,TRBD1,TRBJ2-4,many
CASSLAAGQGYRTDTQYF,TGTGCCAGCAGCTTAGCCGCGGGACAGGGATATCGCACAGATACGCAGTATTTT,TRBV7-2,TRBD1,TRBJ2-3,-
CASSSAGPSYEQYF,TGTGCCAGCAGTTCCGCGGGACCTTCCTACGAGCAGTACTTC,TRBV28,-,TRBJ2-7,many
CASSLTGGSSYNEQFF,TGTGCCAGCAGCTTAACAGGCGGGAGCTCCTACAATGAGCAGTTCTTC,TRBV7-3,TRBD2,TRBJ2-1,few
CASSTTGGQETQYF,TGTGCCAGCAGCACAACAGGGGGCCAAGAGACCCAGTACTTC,TRBV11-2,TRBD1,TRBJ2-5,many
CASSQGLSGNPYEQYF,TGCGCCAGCAGCCAGGGTCTTAGCGGGAACCCCTACGAGCAGTACTTC,TRBV4-1,TRBD2,TRBJ2-7,-
CASSVYRVSTGELFF,TGTGCCAGCAGCGTATACAGGGTTTCCACCGGGGAGCTGTTTTTT,TRBV7-8,-,TRBJ2-2,many
CASSSGQQETQYF,TGTGCCAGCAGCTCGGGACAGCAAGAGACCCAGTACTTC,TRBV7-3,TRBD1,TRBJ2-5,many
CASSQDLGQGNNYGYTF,TGCGCCAGCAGCCAAGATCTGGGTCAGGGGAATAACTATGGCTACACCTTC,TRBV4-1,-,TRBJ1-2,many
CSAPGPDYYEQYF,TGCAGTGCACCGGGCCCGGACTACTACGAGCAGTACTTC,TRBV20-1,-,TRBJ2-7,many
CASRDIGTGLGYEQYF,TGCGCCAGCAGGGATATCGGGACAGGGTTAGGCTACGAGCAGTACTTC,TRBV4-1,TRBD1,TRBJ2-7,-
CASSQSSLAAYGELFF,TGTGCCAGCAGCCAAAGCAGCCTAGCGGCCTACGGGGAGCTGTTTTTT,TRBV3-1,TRBD2,TRBJ2-2,many
CATSDLRHPNEQFF,TGTGCCACCAGTGATTTGAGGCACCCCAATGAGCAGTTCTTC,TRBV24-1,-,TRBJ2-1,many
CASRRDYLYTDTQYF,TGCGCCAGCCGACGGGACTACCTATACACAGATACGCAGTATTTT,TRBV5-1,TRBD2,TRBJ2-3,many
CASSLSSSRTGLNEQFF,TGTGCCAGCAGTTTATCATCTTCCAGGACAGGGCTCAATGAGCAGTTCTTC,TRBV27,TRBD1,TRBJ2-1,medium-sized
CASSLRSAPENTEAFF,TGTGCCAGCAGTTTAAGATCGGCCCCCGAGAACACTGAAGCTTTCTTT,TRBV28,-,TRBJ1-1,many
CASSETQGDPRDTQYF,TGTGCCAGCAGTGAAACTCAGGGGGACCCCCGAGATACGCAGTATTTT,TRBV28,TRBD1,TRBJ2-3,few
CASSFRTTSGAYEQYF,TGTGCCAGCAGCTTCAGGACGACTAGCGGAGCCTACGAGCAGTACTTC,TRBV21-1,-,TRBJ2-7,many
CASSLKDGQPQHF,TGTGCCAGCTCACTTAAGGACGGACAGCCCCAGCATTTT,TRBV18,-,TRBJ1-5,few
CASSFSQNYGYTF,TGTGCCAGCAGTTTTAGTCAGAACTATGGCTACACCTTC,TRBV12-3/TRBV12-4,-,TRBJ1-2,-
CASSYSRGRGELFF,TGTGCCAGCAGTTACTCAAGAGGGCGCGGGGAGCTGTTTTTT,TRBV6-2/TRBV6-3,-,TRBJ2-2,many
CSAPNRAGTTGELFF,TGCAGTGCTCCCAACAGGGCGGGGACCACCGGGGAGCTGTTTTTT,TRBV20-1,-,TRBJ2-2,many
CSAVQLFALHF,TGCAGTGCCGTACAGTTATTCGCCCTCCACTTT,TRBV20-1,-,TRBJ1-6,-
CASSSRAPIYEQYF,TGTGCCAGCAGTTCGCGGGCCCCTATCTACGAGCAGTACTTC,TRBV27,-,TRBJ2-7,many
CSVRDRGRNQPQHF,TGCAGCGTCCGAGACAGGGGGCGAAATCAGCCCCAGCATTTT,TRBV29-1,TRBD1,TRBJ1-5,many
CASSLRQGPSNEQFF,TGTGCCAGCAGCCTGCGACAGGGTCCAAGCAATGAGCAGTTCTTC,TRBV7-2,TRBD1,TRBJ2-1,-
CASSIGGAEAFF,TGTGCCAGTAGTATCGGTGGGGCTGAAGCTTTCTTT,TRBV19,-,TRBJ1-1,many
CASSQDTQGANTGELFF,TGCGCCAGCAGCCAAGATACACAGGGGGCGAACACCGGGGAGCTGTTTTTT,TRBV4-1,TRBD1,TRBJ2-2,few
CSAIAIPTYEQYF,TGCAGTGCTATTGCAATCCCTACCTACGAGCAGTACTTC,TRBV20-1,-,TRBJ2-7,many
CASSQMGEREETQYF,TGTGCCAGCAGCCAAATGGGGGAGAGAGAGGAGACCCAGTACTTC,TRBV4-2,-,TRBJ2-5,few
CASSQALAIYNEQFF,TGCGCCAGCAGCCAAGCACTAGCTATCTACAATGAGCAGTTCTTC,TRBV4-1,-,TRBJ2-1,few